A single sample gave rise to the 14 T cell receptor beta chains below, sequenced in a study of blood T cell repertoires in COVID-19. The protocol was immunoSEQ multiplex PCR, while the TCRdb copy is restricted to in-frame clones and leaves out a portion. This sample has about 88,000 clones, with roughly 91% found just once. Material: peripheral blood. The receptors were gathered from a man younger than 35 with COVID-19, enrolled during active disease.

V and J are TRBV30 and TRBJ1-1, with unresolved D. Germline CDR1 reads GTSNPN; CDR2 reads SVGIG (reference sequence). The CDR3 totals 13 residues. Deletions cut 0 bases from V and 8 bases from J, with 13 bases between. In DNA, the CDR3 is TGTGCCTGGAGTGTCTTCAGCGCTTGGGAAGCTTTCTTT. Amino acid sequence: CAWSVFSAWEAFF.

The gene calls are TRBV5-4 and TRBJ2-2; D is possibly TRBD2 (5 bases). CDR3 size: 17 residues. Germline V lookup: CDR1 SGHNT, CDR2 YYREEE (reference sequence). The germline V and J ends were trimmed by 0 bases and 0 bases, with 12 bases remaining between them. For the CDR3, the DNA is TGTGCCAGCAGCTTGGTTTTGGGGAGAACGAACACCGGGGAGCTGTTTTTT. Protein product: CASSLVLGRTNTGELFF.

The chain uses TRBV2 and TRBJ1-1, with D maybe TRBD1 (6 bases). V shed 7 bases and J shed 6 bases, with 12 bases lying between them. The CDR3 loop spans 12 amino acids. Germline values: CDR1 SNHLY, CDR2 FYNNEI. CDR3 DNA sequence: TGTGCCAGCATAGGGGGGGGAGCTGAAGCTTTCTTT. It specifies CASIGGGAEAFF. Full variable domain (missing parts from reference TRBV2 and TRBJ1-1): EPEVTQTPSHQVTQMGQEVILRCVPISNHLYFYWYRQILGQKVEFLVSFYNNEISEKSEIFDDQFSVERPDGSNFTLKIRSTKLEDSAMYFCASIGGGAEAFFGQGTRLTVV.

J is TRBJ2-3 and V is TRBV19; the match to TRBD2 covers 9 bases. Losses at the gene ends were 3 bases for V and 4 bases for J; bases not matched to a gene: 5. The CDR3 has 15 amino acids. Per germline, CDR1 LNHDA and CDR2 SQIVND (reference sequence). The CDR3 region has the DNA TGTGCCAGTAGTATGTGGGCGGGAGGGCCAGATACGCAGTATTTT. Its translation is CASSMWAGGPDTQYF.

The genes are TRBV27 and TRBJ1-2; D is ambiguous. V lost 2 bases to trimming and J lost 2 bases, with 6 bases between them. Per the germline V gene, CDR1 is MNHEY and CDR2 is SMNVEV (reference sequence). CDR3 size: 13 residues. This CDR3 is CASSLGPNYGYTF. Written as DNA, the CDR3 is TGTGCCAGCAGTTTAGGGCCCAACTATGGCTACACCTTC.

This clone was detected only once. This chain joins TRBV30 and TRBJ1-2, with D possibly matching TRBD1 (6 bases). This CDR3 spans 11 amino acids. Germline CDR1 is GTSNPN and CDR2 is SVGIG (reference sequence). The CDR3 loop is CAFRGNYGYTF. The CDR3 nucleotides are TGTGCTTTCAGGGGAAACTATGGCTACACCTTC. The full variable domain, with the rest looked up from reference TRBV30 and TRBJ1-2, is SQTIHQWPATLVQPVGSPLSLECTVEGTSNPNLYWYRQAAGRGLQLLFYSVGIGQISSEVPQNLSASRPQDRQFILSSKKLLLSDSGFYLCAFRGNYGYTFGSGTRLTVV.

The J gene is TRBJ2-7, the V gene TRBV18; 8 positions agree with TRBD1. Trimming removed 3 bases from V and 3 bases from J; junction bases left unmatched: 7. This CDR3 contains 15 residues. Germline CDR1 and CDR2: KGHSH and LQKENI. CDR3 region: CASSPPGGSLYEQYF. The CDR3 DNA is TGTGCCAGCTCACCCCCAGGGGGCTCTCTCTACGAGCAGTACTTC. Full variable domain (missing parts from reference TRBV18 and TRBJ2-7): NAGVMQNPRHLVRRRGQEARLRCSPMKGHSHVYWYRQLPEEGLKFMVYLQKENIIDESGMPKERFSAEFPKEGPSILRIQQVVRGDSAAYFCASSPPGGSLYEQYFGPGTRLTVT.

The rearrangement links TRBV27 to TRBJ2-7; 9 bases align to TRBD1. With 6 bases clipped from V and 7 bases from J, the junction kept 13 bases outside the gene matches. Germline lookup yields CDR1 MNHEY and CDR2 SMNVEV (reference sequence). The CDR3 consists of 15 residues. The DNA of the CDR3 is TGTGCCAGCAGCGAACTGGGACAGGGCTTGGGTGAGCAGTACTTC. It specifies CASSELGQGLGEQYF.

This clone has a single count. The rearrangement links TRBV28 to TRBJ2-1; the D is unclear. This CDR3 has 15 residues. V gave up 3 bases and J gave up 1 base, with 10 bases separating them. Germline V lookup: CDR1 MDHEN, CDR2 SYDVKM. CDR3 bases: TGTGCCAGCAGTTTTTTTAAGCGATCCTACAATGAGCAGTTCTTC. Amino acids: CASSFFKRSYNEQFF.

This chain links TRBV27 with TRBJ1-1; possible D gene TRBD1, 5 bases. CDR1 and CDR2 from the germline V gene are MNHEY and SMNVEV (reference sequence). The germline V and J ends were trimmed by 8 bases and 5 bases, with 6 bases remaining between them. This CDR3 comprises 10 residues. The CDR3 DNA reads as TGTGCCAGCGGGGGGACTGAAGCTTTCTTT. Amino acids: CASGGTEAFF.

This sequence joins TRBV9 and TRBJ2-2; the D is unclear. The V end was cut by 3 bases, the J end by 3 bases, with 3 bases between. This CDR3 contains 12 residues. Per the germline V gene, CDR1 is SGDLS and CDR2 is YYNGEE. As DNA, the CDR3 is TGTGCCAGCAGCGCGTACACCGGGGAGCTGTTTTTT. This sequence encodes CASSAYTGELFF.

V is TRBV7-3 and J is TRBJ2-1, with D possibly being TRBD2 (7 bases). Trimming cost V 6 bases and J 6 bases, with 12 bases left between them. The CDR3 has 13 amino acids. Germline loops: CDR1 SGHTA, CDR2 FQGTGA. The CDR3 loop reads CASSSRGGNEQFF. The CDR3 bases are TGTGCCAGCAGTTCTAGGGGGGGCAATGAGCAGTTCTTC.

The chain uses TRBV9 and TRBJ2-7; D may be TRBD2 (7 bases). Trimming shortened V by 0 bases and J by 6 bases, and 13 bases separated the two germline ends. The CDR3 has 14 amino acids. The V gene's germline CDR1 is SGDLS and CDR2 YYNGEE. The CDR3 reads CASSVGGGASEQYF. Here the CDR3 DNA reads TGTGCCAGCAGCGTAGGAGGGGGGGCCAGCGAGCAGTACTTC. Based on the CDR3 plus reference TRBV9 and TRBJ2-7, the full variable domain is DSGVTQTPKHLITATGQRVTLRCSPRSGDLSVYWYQQSLDQGLQFLIQYYNGEERAKGNILERFSAQQFPDLHSELNLSSLELGDSALYFCASSVGGGASEQYFGPGTRLTVT.

This sequence joins TRBV28 and TRBJ1-3; D is unclear. Germline CDR1 MDHEN, CDR2 SYDVKM. V lost 1 base to trimming and J lost 4 bases, with 5 bases between them. The CDR3 runs to 13 residues. CDR3 sequence: CASSLFGGNTIYF. Here the CDR3 DNA reads TGTGCCAGCAGTTTATTCGGGGGAAACACCATATATTTT.